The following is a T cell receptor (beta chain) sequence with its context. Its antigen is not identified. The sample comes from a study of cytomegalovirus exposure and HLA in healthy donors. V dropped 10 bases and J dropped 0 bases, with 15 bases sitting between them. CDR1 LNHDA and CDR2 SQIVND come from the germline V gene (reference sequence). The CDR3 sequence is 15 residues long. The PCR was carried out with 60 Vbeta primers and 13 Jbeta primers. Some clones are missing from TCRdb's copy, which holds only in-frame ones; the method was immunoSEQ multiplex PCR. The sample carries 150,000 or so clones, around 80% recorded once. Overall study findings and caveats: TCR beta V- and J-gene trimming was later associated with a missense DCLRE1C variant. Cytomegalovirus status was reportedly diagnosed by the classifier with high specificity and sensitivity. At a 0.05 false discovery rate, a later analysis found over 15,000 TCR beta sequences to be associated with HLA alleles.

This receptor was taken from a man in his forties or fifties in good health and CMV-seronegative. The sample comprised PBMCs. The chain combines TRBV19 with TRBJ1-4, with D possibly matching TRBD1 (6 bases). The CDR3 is CATRLGGPTNEKLFF. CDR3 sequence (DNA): TGTGCCACCAGATTGGGGGGGCCAACTAATGAAAAACTGTTTTTT.